The T cell receptor beta chain under discussion was sequenced for a study of beta chain features in type 1 diabetes. Expressed TCRB transcripts were sequenced after all isolated RNA was converted to cDNA. Sequencing was performed with immunoSEQ multiplex PCR; in TCRdb, only in-frame clones are kept and a portion is missing. The data hold under 800,000 clones, with 15% to 17% observed a single time. Sequencing was done on a sample of naive CD4+ T cells from blood. The source is a young man in good health.

For the CDR3, the DNA is TGCGCCAGCAGCTTGCGACGAGCGGGAGCAGGATACGAGCAGTACTTC. Protein: CASSLRRAGAGYEQYF. The chain joins TRBV5-1 to TRBJ2-7; TRBD2 matches 8 bases. Germline V gene sequence: CDR1 SGHRS, CDR2 YFSETQ. V lost 1 base, J lost 4 bases, and 10 bases stayed unmatched. There are 16 residues in the CDR3. The complete variable domain, with remaining parts taken from reference TRBV5-1 and TRBJ2-7, reads KAGVTQTPRYLIKTRGQQVTLSCSPISGHRSVSWYQQTPGQGLQFLFEYFSETQRNKGNFPGRFSGRQFSNSRSEMNVSTLELGDSALYLCASSLRRAGAGYEQYFGPGTRLTVT.